This T cell receptor beta chain was identified in a study of CD8 T cells in ankylosing spondylitis. Study-wide results and caveats: The study identified a TCR beta motif of roughly eight highly homologous variants that appeared characteristic of ankylosing spondylitis blood.

The authors made TCR beta libraries by quantitative 5'-RACE with molecular barcodes. Using its own MiXCR run on the 5' RACE reads, TCRdb lists one record per CDR3 protein. Seen here are approximately 300,000 distinct CDR3 sequences, roughly 20% observed once, and the top ten hold 3% to 4%. This clonotype has at least ten counts. The target antigen is unknown. The CDR3 loop spans 13 amino acids. The V gene's germline CDR1 is SQVTM and CDR2 ANQGSEA. Between the trimmed V and J ends, which lost 0 bases and 10 bases, there was a span of 13 bases. The chain carries TRBV29-1 and TRBJ2-1; possibly TRBD2 for D (6 bases). The receptor was derived from a female donor with ankylosing spondylitis or in good health (not recorded which). The sequenced sample consisted of blood, either unsorted or a sorted T cell fraction (not recorded which). The CDR3, as DNA: TGCAGCGTTGAAGAATTAGCGGCGGGCGAGCAGTTCTTC. Translated: CSVEELAAGEQFF.